This T cell receptor (beta chain) was sequenced in a study of blood T cell repertoires in COVID-19. As for the study in general: PBMCs, B-cell-depleted T cells, or T cells provided the cDNA or gDNA that made up the material.

Clones were read by immunoSEQ multiplex PCR, and TCRdb kept only the in-frame ones, dropping some. Among some 190,000 clones listed, about 88% were seen once. This clone was seen once. This receptor was taken from a woman of 80 years or more with acute or convalescent COVID-19. Sequencing input: peripheral blood.

Written as DNA, the CDR3 is TGCAGCGTTGATAGGCGGGCCCTCCAAGAGACCCAGTACTTC. This sequence encodes CSVDRRALQETQYF. This chain joins TRBV29-1 and TRBJ2-5; a possible D gene is TRBD2 (5 bases). V lost 3 bases and J lost 1, with 12 bases in between. This CDR3 is 14 amino acids long. CDR1 and CDR2 from the germline V gene are SQVTM and ANQGSEA.